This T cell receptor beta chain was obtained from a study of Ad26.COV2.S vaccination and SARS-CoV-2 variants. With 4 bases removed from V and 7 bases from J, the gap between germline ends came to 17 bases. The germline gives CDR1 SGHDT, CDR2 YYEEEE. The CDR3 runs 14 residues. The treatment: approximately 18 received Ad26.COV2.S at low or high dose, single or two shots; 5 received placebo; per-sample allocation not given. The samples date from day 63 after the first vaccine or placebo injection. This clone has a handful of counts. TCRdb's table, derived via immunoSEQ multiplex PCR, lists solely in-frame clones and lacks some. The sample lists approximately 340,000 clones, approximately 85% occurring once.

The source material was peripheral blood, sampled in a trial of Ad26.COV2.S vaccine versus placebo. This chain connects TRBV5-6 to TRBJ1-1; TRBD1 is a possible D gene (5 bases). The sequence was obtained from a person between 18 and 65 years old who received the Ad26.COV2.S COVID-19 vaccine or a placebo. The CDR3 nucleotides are TGTGCCAGCAGCCCTGGACAAGGACTAATTGAAGCTTTCTTT. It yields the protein CASSPGQGLIEAFF.